Listed here is a single T cell receptor (beta chain). The data were taken from a study of blood T cell repertoires in COVID-19. Sequenced by immunoSEQ multiplex PCR; TCRdb stores in-frame clones only, minus some. The sample carries roughly 150,000 clones, 83% recorded once. The germline V and J ends were trimmed by 4 bases and 1 base, with 8 bases remaining between them. The CDR3 spans 14 residues. Looked up from germline, CDR1 is MGHDK and CDR2 is SYGVNS. V gene TRBV25-1 combines with J gene TRBJ1-5; D unresolved. The receptor comes from a woman of 80 years or more with acute or convalescent COVID-19. The specimen sequenced was peripheral blood. CDR3: CASSVGGSNQPQHF. DNA for the CDR3: TGTGCCAGCAGTGTGGGAGGGAGCAATCAGCCCCAGCATTTT.